These T cell receptor beta chains were read from a single sample in a study of blood T cell repertoires in COVID-19. Assay used: immunoSEQ multiplex PCR; TCRdb lists only in-frame clones, some missing. The data hold 250,000 to 300,000 clones, with around 87% observed a single time. The sample taken for sequencing was peripheral blood. These receptors all come from a woman aged 60 to 75 with COVID-19, enrolled during active disease. Both conserved end residues are part of each CDR3. The order of the fields is V gene, D gene, CDR3 length, J gene, clone size, CDR3 protein, CDR3 DNA. D genes are given only for firm matches. Not every row has a clone size; where given, it reads once, few, many or a size class.

>TRBV10-2|.|13|TRBJ2-5|.
CASTGQLKETQYF
TGCGCCAGCACCGGACAGCTAAAAGAGACCCAGTACTTC
>TRBV19|.|11|TRBJ1-2|few
CASSPSRGYTF
TGTGCCAGTAGCCCGAGCCGGGGCTACACCTTC
>TRBV10-3|TRBD1|15|TRBJ2-2|.
CAVAGTAVNTGELFF
TGTGCCGTGGCCGGGACAGCCGTTAACACCGGGGAGCTGTTTTTT
>TRBV7-2|TRBD2|18|TRBJ2-7|.
CASSLAPSGRTASYEQYF
TGTGCCAGCAGCTTAGCGCCTAGCGGGAGGACCGCCTCCTACGAGCAGTACTTC
>TRBV6-2/TRBV6-3|.|15|TRBJ2-6|few
CASSYTSSGANVLTF
TGTGCCAGCAGTTACACTAGCTCTGGGGCCAACGTCCTGACTTTC
>TRBV7-2|TRBD1|14|TRBJ1-1|.
CASSTQQGTTEAFF
TGTGCCAGCAGCACACAACAGGGGACCACTGAAGCTTTCTTT
>TRBV7-9|TRBD1|15|TRBJ1-2|.
CASSSPDRSNYGYTF
TGTGCCAGCAGCTCGCCGGACAGGAGTAACTATGGCTACACCTTC
>TRBV18|.|12|TRBJ2-3|.
CASSPSRDTQYF
TGTGCCAGCTCACCTAGCCGGGATACGCAGTATTTT
>TRBV5-1|.|16|TRBJ2-6|.
CASSYSRGSGANVLTF
TGCGCCAGCAGCTACTCCAGGGGCTCTGGGGCCAACGTCCTGACTTTC
>TRBV13|.|11|TRBJ1-1|.
CASTPGSEAFF
TGTGCCAGCACCCCGGGGTCTGAAGCTTTCTTT
>TRBV5-1|TRBD2|16|TRBJ2-7|.
CASSGEGLAGVYEQYF
TGCGCCAGCAGCGGGGAGGGACTAGCGGGAGTCTACGAGCAGTACTTC
>TRBV19|.|13|TRBJ2-2|.
CASSIVSSGELFF
TGTGCCAGTAGTATAGTTAGCAGCGGGGAGCTGTTTTTT
>TRBV6-2/TRBV6-3|TRBD1|14|TRBJ1-1|.
CASSSGGLNTEAFF
TGTGCCAGCAGTTCAGGGGGCCTGAACACTGAAGCTTTCTTT
>TRBV19|.|16|TRBJ1-4|.
CASRGYAGQLNEKLFF
TGTGCCAGTAGGGGATATGCAGGACAGTTAAATGAAAAACTGTTTTTT
>TRBV10-3|.|17|TRBJ2-5|.
CAISESGAGVVRETQYF
TGTGCCATCAGTGAGTCAGGTGCAGGGGTGGTGAGAGAGACCCAGTACTTC
>TRBV7-9|.|12|TRBJ1-2|few
CASSWGDAGYTF
TGTGCCAGCAGCTGGGGGGACGCTGGCTACACCTTC
>TRBV4-1|.|16|TRBJ2-7|few
CASSQFVTGSSYEQYF
TGCGCCAGCAGCCAATTCGTGACGGGAAGCTCCTACGAGCAGTACTTC
>TRBV2|.|15|TRBJ1-2|once
CASKTGERANYGYTF
TGTGCCAGCAAAACCGGGGAAAGAGCTAACTATGGCTACACCTTC
>TRBV9|.|14|TRBJ1-4|.
CASSVGPPHEKLFF
TGTGCCAGCAGCGTAGGGCCACCTCACGAAAAACTGTTTTTT
>TRBV28|TRBD1|15|TRBJ2-7|few
CASSAPGDRNYEQYF
TGTGCCAGCAGTGCGCCCGGGGACAGGAACTACGAGCAGTACTTC
>TRBV29-1|.|13|TRBJ1-5|.
CSVEVEESQPQHF
TGCAGCGTTGAGGTGGAGGAGAGCCAGCCCCAGCATTTT
>TRBV19|.|14|TRBJ2-7|.
CASSIAGPSYEQYF
TGTGCCAGTAGTATTGCGGGGCCCTCCTACGAGCAGTACTTC
>TRBV4-1|.|15|TRBJ2-5|few
CASSPTGGRGETQYF
TGCGCCAGCAGCCCGACCGGGGGTCGGGGGGAGACCCAGTACTTC
>TRBV7-9|TRBD1|17|TRBJ1-2|.
CASANAGQGARVDGYTF
TGTGCCAGCGCCAACGCGGGACAGGGGGCGAGGGTGGATGGCTACACCTTC
>TRBV29-1|.|10|TRBJ1-1|.
CSVSQTEAFF
TGCAGCGTTTCACAAACTGAAGCTTTCTTT
>TRBV5-6|.|18|TRBJ1-6|.
CASSLVDKRSSYNSPLHF
TGTGCCAGCAGCTTGGTTGACAAAAGAAGCTCCTATAATTCACCCCTCCACTTT
>TRBV19|.|13|TRBJ2-3|.
CASKLLSTDTQYF
TGTGCCAGTAAGCTCTTGAGCACAGATACGCAGTATTTT
>TRBV4-3|.|13|TRBJ2-7|.
CASSQQQGYEQYF
TGCGCCAGCAGCCAACAACAGGGATACGAGCAGTACTTC
>TRBV5-8|TRBD2|13|TRBJ2-1|.
CASRGLTYNEQFF
TGTGCCAGCAGGGGACTAACCTACAATGAGCAGTTCTTC
>TRBV28|.|15|TRBJ1-2|.
CASSLRTVRAIGYTF
TGTGCCAGCAGTCTCAGGACAGTCAGAGCGATAGGCTACACCTTC
>TRBV9|.|12|TRBJ2-1|.
CASSASANEQFF
TGTGCCAGCAGCGCTAGCGCTAATGAGCAGTTCTTC
>TRBV11-3|.|13|TRBJ2-1|.
CASSIRRRGEQFF
TGTGCCAGCAGCATCCGCAGGCGGGGAGAGCAGTTCTTC
>TRBV25-1|.|16|TRBJ2-3|.
CASSARAGGPTDTQYF
TGTGCCAGCAGTGCCAGAGCAGGGGGGCCCACAGATACGCAGTATTTT
>TRBV27|.|16|TRBJ1-2|.
CASRTNLQGWYYGYTF
TGTGCCAGCAGAACCAATTTACAGGGATGGTACTATGGCTACACCTTC
>TRBV3-1/TRBV3-2|.|13|TRBJ2-4|.
CASSQNQGRIQYF
TGTGCCAGCAGCCAAAATCAGGGTCGCATTCAGTACTTC
>TRBV6-5|.|13|TRBJ2-3|.
CASRRERTDTQYF
TGTGCCAGCCGACGGGAGAGGACAGATACGCAGTATTTT
>TRBV27|TRBD1|14|TRBJ1-2|.
CASSSSGQGGGYTF
TGTGCCAGCAGTTCCTCCGGACAGGGCGGTGGCTACACCTTC
>TRBV5-1|.|12|TRBJ2-3|.
CASSLDRDTQYF
TGCGCCAGCAGCTTGGACAGGGATACGCAGTATTTT
>TRBV5-1|.|14|TRBJ2-5|.
CASSLGGQKETQYF
TGCGCCAGCAGCTTGGGCGGGCAGAAAGAGACCCAGTACTTC
>TRBV30|.|11|TRBJ2-1|.
CAWSSNHEQFF
TGTGCCTGGTCGAGCAACCATGAGCAGTTCTTC
>TRBV28|.|14|TRBJ1-1|once
CASSQSGTPKKAFF
TGTGCCAGCAGCCAATCCGGGACACCGAAAAAAGCTTTCTTT
>TRBV15|.|16|TRBJ1-1|.
CATSRDFGNRGTEAFF
TGTGCCACCAGCAGAGATTTCGGTAATAGGGGCACTGAAGCTTTCTTT
>TRBV28|TRBD1|14|TRBJ1-3|.
CASYDRGAGNTIYF
TGTGCCAGCTACGACAGGGGTGCGGGAAACACCATATATTTT
>TRBV7-2|TRBD1|15|TRBJ1-1|.
CASSPRTGTNTEAFF
TGTGCCAGCAGCCCCCGGACAGGGACGAACACTGAAGCTTTCTTT
>TRBV6-1|TRBD1|14|TRBJ1-1|.
CASSETGGLTEAFF
TGTGCCAGCAGTGAGACAGGGGGCCTCACTGAAGCTTTCTTT
>TRBV9|TRBD2|15|TRBJ2-1|.
CASSASGSSYNEQFF
TGTGCCAGCAGCGCTAGCGGGAGCTCCTACAATGAGCAGTTCTTC
>TRBV27|TRBD1|15|TRBJ2-7|few
CASSLTQGFNYEQYF
TGTGCCAGCAGTTTAACACAGGGGTTCAACTACGAGCAGTACTTC
>TRBV6-5|.|13|TRBJ1-4|once
CASAGGINEKLFF
TGTGCCAGCGCGGGGGGAATCAATGAAAAACTGTTTTTT
>TRBV7-2|TRBD2|16|TRBJ2-3|.
CASSSLAGASTDTQYF
TGTGCCAGCAGCTCATTAGCGGGCGCTAGCACAGATACGCAGTATTTT
>TRBV14|.|13|TRBJ2-5|.
CASSPSRVETQYF
TGTGCCAGCAGCCCCTCCAGGGTGGAGACCCAGTACTTC
>TRBV5-6|TRBD2|15|TRBJ2-1|.
CASIRLAASYNEQFF
TGTGCCAGCATCAGACTAGCGGCATCATACAATGAGCAGTTCTTC
>TRBV24-1|TRBD2|17|TRBJ2-1|.
CATSDPTSGRTYNEQFF
TGTGCCACCAGTGATCCAACTAGCGGGAGGACCTACAATGAGCAGTTCTTC
>TRBV20-1|.|12|TRBJ1-1|.
CSASSPGTEAFF
TGCAGTGCTAGTTCCCCAGGCACTGAAGCTTTCTTT
>TRBV6-6|TRBD1|13|TRBJ1-4|.
CASRPGQNEKLFF
TGTGCCAGCAGGCCGGGACAGAATGAAAAACTGTTTTTT